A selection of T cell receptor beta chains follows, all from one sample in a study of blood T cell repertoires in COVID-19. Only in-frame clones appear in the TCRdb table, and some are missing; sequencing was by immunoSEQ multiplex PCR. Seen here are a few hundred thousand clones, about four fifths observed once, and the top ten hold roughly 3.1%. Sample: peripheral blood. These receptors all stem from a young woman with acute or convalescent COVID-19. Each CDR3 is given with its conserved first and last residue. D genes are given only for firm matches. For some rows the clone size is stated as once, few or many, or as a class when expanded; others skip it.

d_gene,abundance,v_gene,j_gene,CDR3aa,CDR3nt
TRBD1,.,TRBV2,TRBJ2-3,CASSEGTGTDTQYF,TGTGCCAGCAGTGAAGGGACAGGGACAGATACGCAGTATTTT
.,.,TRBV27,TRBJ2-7,CASSLAGGLRGFYEQYF,TGTGCCAGCAGTTTAGCAGGGGGACTGAGGGGATTTTACGAGCAGTACTTC
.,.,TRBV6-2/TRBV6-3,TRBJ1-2,CASSPTLTGNYGYTF,TGTGCCAGCAGCCCTACTCTGACTGGGAACTATGGCTACACCTTC
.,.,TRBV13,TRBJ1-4,CASSLGQATNEKLFF,TGTGCCAGCAGCTTAGGACAGGCAACTAATGAAAAACTGTTTTTT
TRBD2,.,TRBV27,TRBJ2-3,CASRLAGLGGTDTQYF,TGTGCCAGCAGACTAGCGGGACTAGGGGGGACAGATACGCAGTATTTT
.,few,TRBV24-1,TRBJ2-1,CATSDFPGSSYNEQFF,TGTGCCACCAGTGATTTCCCGGGTAGCTCCTACAATGAGCAGTTCTTC
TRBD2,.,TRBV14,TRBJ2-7,CASSQGASGSLSSYEQYF,TGTGCCAGCAGCCAAGGGGCTAGCGGGAGTTTAAGCTCCTACGAGCAGTACTTC
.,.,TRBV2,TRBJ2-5,CASMERIRGETQYF,TGTGCCAGCATGGAGAGAATCCGGGGGGAGACCCAGTACTTC
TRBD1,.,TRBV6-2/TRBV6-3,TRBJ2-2,CASSYLLGQGFTGELFF,TGTGCCAGCAGTTACCTACTGGGACAGGGTTTCACCGGGGAGCTGTTTTTT
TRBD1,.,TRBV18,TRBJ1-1,CASSGTGGLNTEAFF,TGTGCCAGCTCAGGGACAGGGGGGTTAAACACTGAAGCTTTCTTT
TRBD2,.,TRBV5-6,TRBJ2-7,CASSLGLAIYEQYF,TGTGCCAGCAGCCTAGGACTAGCGATCTACGAGCAGTACTTC
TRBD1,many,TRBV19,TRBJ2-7,CASSIGTGLYEQYF,TGTGCCAGTAGTATCGGGACAGGCCTCTACGAGCAGTACTTC
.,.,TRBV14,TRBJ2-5,CASSQVSGSVQETQYF,TGTGCCAGCAGCCAAGTAAGTGGCAGCGTACAAGAGACCCAGTACTTC
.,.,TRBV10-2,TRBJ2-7,CASSGLAGNSYEQYF,TGCGCCAGCAGTGGTCTGGCAGGTAATTCCTACGAGCAGTACTTC